The following is a T cell receptor (beta chain) sequence with its context. The V end was cut by 5 bases, the J end by 4 bases, with 11 bases between. The CDR3 is 14 residues long. Looked up from germline, CDR1 is SGHTA and CDR2 is FQGTGA. The sample comes from a study of blood T cell repertoires in COVID-19. Using immunoSEQ multiplex PCR, the repertoire was profiled, and TCRdb retains in-frame clones only, with some absent. The sample has more than 200,000 clones, around four fifths seen once. The material sequenced was peripheral blood. The chain recombines TRBV7-3 with TRBJ2-2; D is possibly TRBD2 (6 bases). The clonotype comes from a man between 60 and 70 years old with acute or convalescent COVID-19. CDR3 amino acids: CASSRLVGTGELFF. The CDR3 region has the DNA TGTGCCAGCAGCAGACTAGTTGGCACCGGGGAGCTGTTTTTT.